Detailed here is one TCR beta chain. Per germline, CDR1 SGHTA and CDR2 FQGTGA. With 6 bases removed from V and 5 bases from J, the gap between germline ends came to 16 bases. This CDR3 is 14 amino acids long. This was the immunoSEQ v3.0 assay at survey level. Generated by immunoSEQ multiplex PCR, the TCRdb table keeps only in-frame clones and is missing some. The sample contains under 7,000 clones, 78% of which appear only once. The sample originates from a study of long-term antiretroviral therapy in people with HIV. This chain links TRBV7-3 with TRBJ1-2; maybe TRBD1 (5 bases). This specimen consisted of unsorted PBMCs, obtained 1.8 years before starting antiretroviral therapy. This sequence was found in a man aged 35-49 years with HIV. The CDR3: CASSPPGRVYGYTF. In DNA, the CDR3 is TGTGCCAGCAGTCCCCCGGGCAGGGTTTATGGCTACACCTTC.